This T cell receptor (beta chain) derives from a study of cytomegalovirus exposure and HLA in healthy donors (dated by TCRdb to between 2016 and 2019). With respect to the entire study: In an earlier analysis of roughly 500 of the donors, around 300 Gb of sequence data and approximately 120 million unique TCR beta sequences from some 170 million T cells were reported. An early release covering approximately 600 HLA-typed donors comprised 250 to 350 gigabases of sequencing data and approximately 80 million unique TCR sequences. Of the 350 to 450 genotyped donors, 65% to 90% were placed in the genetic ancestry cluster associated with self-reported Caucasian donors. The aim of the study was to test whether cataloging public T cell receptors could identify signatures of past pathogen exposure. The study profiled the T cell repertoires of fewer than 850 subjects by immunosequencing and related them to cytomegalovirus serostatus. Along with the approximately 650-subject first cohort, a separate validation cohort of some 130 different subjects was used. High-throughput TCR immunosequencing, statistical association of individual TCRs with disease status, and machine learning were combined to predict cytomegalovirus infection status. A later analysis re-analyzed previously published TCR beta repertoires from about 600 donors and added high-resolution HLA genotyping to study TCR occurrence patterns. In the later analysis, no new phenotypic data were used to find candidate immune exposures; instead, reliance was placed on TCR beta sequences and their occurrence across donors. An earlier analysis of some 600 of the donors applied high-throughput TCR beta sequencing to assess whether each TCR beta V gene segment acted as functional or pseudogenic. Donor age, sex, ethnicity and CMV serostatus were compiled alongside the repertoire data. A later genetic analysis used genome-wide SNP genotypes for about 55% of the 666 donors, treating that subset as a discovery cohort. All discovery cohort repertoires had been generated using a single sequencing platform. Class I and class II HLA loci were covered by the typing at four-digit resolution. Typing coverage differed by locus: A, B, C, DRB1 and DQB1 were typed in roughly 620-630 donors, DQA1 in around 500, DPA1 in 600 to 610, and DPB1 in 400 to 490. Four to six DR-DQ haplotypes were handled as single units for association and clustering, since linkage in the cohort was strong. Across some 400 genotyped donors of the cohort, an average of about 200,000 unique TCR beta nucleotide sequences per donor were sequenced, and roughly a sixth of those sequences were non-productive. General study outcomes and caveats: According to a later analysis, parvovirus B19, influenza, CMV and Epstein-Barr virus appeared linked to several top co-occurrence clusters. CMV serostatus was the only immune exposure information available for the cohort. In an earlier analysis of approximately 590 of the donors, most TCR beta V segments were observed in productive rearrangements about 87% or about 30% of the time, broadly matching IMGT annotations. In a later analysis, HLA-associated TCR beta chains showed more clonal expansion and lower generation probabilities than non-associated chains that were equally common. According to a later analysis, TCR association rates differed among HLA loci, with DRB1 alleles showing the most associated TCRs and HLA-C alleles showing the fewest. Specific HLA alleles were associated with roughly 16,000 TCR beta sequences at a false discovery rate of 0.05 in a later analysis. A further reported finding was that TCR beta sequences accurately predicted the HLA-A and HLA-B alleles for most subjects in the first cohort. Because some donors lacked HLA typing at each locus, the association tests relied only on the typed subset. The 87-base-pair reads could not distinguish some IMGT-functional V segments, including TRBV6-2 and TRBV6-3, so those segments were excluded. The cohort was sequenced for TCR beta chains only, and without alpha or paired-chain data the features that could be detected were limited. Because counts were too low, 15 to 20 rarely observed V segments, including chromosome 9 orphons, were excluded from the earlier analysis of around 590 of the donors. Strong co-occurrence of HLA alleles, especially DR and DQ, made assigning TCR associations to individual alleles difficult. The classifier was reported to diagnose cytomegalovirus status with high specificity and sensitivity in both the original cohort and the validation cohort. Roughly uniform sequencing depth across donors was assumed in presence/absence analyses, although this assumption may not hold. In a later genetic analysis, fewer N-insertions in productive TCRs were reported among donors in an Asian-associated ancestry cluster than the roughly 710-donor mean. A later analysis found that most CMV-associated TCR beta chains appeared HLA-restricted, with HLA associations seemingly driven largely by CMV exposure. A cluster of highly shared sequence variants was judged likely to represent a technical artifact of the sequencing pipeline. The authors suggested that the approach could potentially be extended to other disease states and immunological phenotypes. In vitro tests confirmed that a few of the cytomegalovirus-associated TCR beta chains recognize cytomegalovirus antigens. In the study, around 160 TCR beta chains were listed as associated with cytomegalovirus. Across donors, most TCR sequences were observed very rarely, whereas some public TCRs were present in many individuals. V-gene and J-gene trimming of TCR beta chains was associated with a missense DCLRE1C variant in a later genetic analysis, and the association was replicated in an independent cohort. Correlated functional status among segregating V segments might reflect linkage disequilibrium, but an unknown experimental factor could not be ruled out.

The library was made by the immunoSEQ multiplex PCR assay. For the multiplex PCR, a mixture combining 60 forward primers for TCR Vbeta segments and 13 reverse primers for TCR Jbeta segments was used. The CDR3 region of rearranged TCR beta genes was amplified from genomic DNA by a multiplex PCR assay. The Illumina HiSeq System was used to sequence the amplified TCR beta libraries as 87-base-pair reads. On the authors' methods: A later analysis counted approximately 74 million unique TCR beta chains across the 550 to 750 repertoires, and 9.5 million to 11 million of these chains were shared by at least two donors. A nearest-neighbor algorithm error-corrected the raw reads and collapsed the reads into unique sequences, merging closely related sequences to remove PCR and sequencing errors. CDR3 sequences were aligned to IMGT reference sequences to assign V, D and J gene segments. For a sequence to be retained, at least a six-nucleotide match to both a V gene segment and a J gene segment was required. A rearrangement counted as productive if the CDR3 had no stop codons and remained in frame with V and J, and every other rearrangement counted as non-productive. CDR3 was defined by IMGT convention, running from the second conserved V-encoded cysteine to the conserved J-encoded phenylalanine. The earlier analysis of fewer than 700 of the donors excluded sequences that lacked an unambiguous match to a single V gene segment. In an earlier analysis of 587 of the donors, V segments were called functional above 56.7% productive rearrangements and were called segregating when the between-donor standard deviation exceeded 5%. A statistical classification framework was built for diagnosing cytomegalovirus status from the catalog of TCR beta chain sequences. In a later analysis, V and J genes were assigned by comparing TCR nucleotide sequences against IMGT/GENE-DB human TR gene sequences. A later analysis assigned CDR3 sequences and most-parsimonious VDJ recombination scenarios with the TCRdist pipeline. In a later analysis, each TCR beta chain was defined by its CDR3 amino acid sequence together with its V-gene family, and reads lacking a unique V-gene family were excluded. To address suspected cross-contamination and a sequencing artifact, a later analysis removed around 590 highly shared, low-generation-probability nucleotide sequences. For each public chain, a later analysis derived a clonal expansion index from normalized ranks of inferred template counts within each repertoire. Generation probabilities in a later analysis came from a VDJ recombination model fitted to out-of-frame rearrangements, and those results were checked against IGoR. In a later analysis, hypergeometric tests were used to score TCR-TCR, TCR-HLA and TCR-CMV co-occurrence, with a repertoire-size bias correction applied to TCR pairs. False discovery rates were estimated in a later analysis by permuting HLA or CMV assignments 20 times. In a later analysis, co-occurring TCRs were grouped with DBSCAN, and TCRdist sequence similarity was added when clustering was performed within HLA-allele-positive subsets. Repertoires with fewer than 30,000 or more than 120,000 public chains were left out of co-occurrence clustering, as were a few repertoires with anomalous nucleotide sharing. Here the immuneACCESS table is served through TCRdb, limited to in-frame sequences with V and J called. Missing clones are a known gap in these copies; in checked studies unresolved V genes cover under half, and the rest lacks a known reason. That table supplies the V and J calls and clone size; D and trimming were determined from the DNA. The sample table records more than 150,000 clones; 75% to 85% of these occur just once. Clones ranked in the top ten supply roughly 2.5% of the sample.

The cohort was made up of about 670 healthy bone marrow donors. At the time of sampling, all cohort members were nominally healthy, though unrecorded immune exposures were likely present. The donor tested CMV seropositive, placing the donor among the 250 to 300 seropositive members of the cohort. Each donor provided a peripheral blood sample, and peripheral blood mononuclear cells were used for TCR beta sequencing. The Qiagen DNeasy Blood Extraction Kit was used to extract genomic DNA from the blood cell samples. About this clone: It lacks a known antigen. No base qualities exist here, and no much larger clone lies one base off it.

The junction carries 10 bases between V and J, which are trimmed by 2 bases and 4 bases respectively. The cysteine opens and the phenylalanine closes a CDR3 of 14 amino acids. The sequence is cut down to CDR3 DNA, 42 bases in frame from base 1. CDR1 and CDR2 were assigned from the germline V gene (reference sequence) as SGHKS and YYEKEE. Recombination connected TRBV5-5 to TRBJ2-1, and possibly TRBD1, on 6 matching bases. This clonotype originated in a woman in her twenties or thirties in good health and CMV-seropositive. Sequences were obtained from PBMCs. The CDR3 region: CASSFGQTYNEQFF. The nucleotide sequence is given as TGTGCCAGCAGCTTTGGACAGACTTACAATGAGCAGTTCTTC. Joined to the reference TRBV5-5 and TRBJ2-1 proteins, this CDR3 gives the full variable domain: DAGVTQSPTHLIKTRGQQVTLRCSPISGHKSVSWYQQVLGQGPQFIFQYYEKEERGRGNFPDRFSARQFPNYSSELNVNALLLGDSALYLCASSFGQTYNEQFFGPGTRLTVL.